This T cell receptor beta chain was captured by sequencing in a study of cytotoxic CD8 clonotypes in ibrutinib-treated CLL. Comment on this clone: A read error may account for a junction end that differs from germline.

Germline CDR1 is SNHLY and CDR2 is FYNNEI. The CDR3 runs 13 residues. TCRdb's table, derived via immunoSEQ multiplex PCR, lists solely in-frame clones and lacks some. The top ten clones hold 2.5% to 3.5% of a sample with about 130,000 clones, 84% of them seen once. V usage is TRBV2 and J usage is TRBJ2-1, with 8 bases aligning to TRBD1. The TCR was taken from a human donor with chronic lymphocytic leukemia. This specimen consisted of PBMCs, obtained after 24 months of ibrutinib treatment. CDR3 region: CASSEGQGREQFF. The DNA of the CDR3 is TGTGCCAGCAGCGAAGGACAGGGTCGTGAGCAGTTCTTC.